The 28 T cell receptor beta chains below all came from one sample that was sequenced in a study of cytomegalovirus exposure and HLA in healthy donors. Vbeta (60) and Jbeta (13) primers were used in the PCR. Repertoires were generated with immunoSEQ multiplex PCR, while TCRdb's copy carries only in-frame clones and drops some. The sample lists roughly 250,000 clones, just under 85% occurring once. Sequencing was done on a sample of PBMCs. The receptors shown here come from a woman aged 40 to 55 in good health and CMV-seropositive.

The chain recombines TRBV10-3 with TRBJ2-1, with TRBD2 identical over 7 bases. CDR1 and CDR2 (germline): ENHRY, SYGVKD. The CDR3 is 16 amino acids. Trimming took 2 bases from V and 9 from J; bases not matched to a gene: 13. CDR3 protein: CAISEKGLQGLSEQFF. CDR3 coding DNA: TGTGCCATCAGTGAGAAGGGACTACAAGGATTGAGTGAGCAGTTCTTC.

About this clone: Other DNA sequences from this sample encode an identical CDR3 as well. The chain combines TRBV5-4 with TRBJ2-5; 9 bases align to TRBD2. The germline gives CDR1 SGHNT, CDR2 YYREEE (reference sequence). CDR3 length: 14 amino acids. The V segment lost 4 bases and the J segment 3 bases; nucleotides outside the gene matches: 4. The CDR3, as DNA: TGTGCCAGCAGCCCAGCGGGGGGAAAAGAGACCCAGTACTTC. This encodes CASSPAGGKETQYF.

J is TRBJ2-2 and V is TRBV30; the match to TRBD2 covers 8 bases. The CDR3 runs 13 residues. The J segment lost 6 bases and the V segment lost 8 bases, leaving 8 bases of the junction unmatched. Germline values: CDR1 GTSNPN, CDR2 SVGIG (reference sequence). The CDR3 region has the DNA TGTGCCGGGGGACTAGTTAGGGCCGGGGAGCTGTTTTTT. This translates into CAGGLVRAGELFF. The whole variable domain, remainder taken from reference TRBV30 and TRBJ2-2, is SQTIHQWPATLVQPVGSPLSLECTVEGTSNPNLYWYRQAAGRGLQLLFYSVGIGQISSEVPQNLSASRPQDRQFILSSKKLLLSDSGFYLCAGGLVRAGELFFGEGSRLTVL.

The rearrangement uses TRBV29-1 and TRBJ2-3; TRBD2 matches 7 bases. With 7 bases clipped from V and 4 bases from J, the junction kept 5 bases outside the gene matches. The CDR3 sequence is 12 residues long. Germline CDR1 SQVTM, CDR2 ANQGSEA. CDR3 sequence reads: CSAEAGADTQYF. As DNA, the CDR3 is TGCAGCGCCGAGGCGGGGGCAGATACGCAGTATTTT.

The genes are TRBV28 and TRBJ2-7; 9 bases agree with TRBD2. In germline, CDR1 is MDHEN, CDR2 SYDVKM. V lost 2 bases to trimming and J lost 7 bases; unmatched junction nucleotides: 6. CDR3 size: 14 residues. CDR3 nucleotide sequence: TGTGCCAGCAGTTTAGCGGGGGGGCTGGGGGAGCAGTACTTC. Its translation: CASSLAGGLGEQYF.

The gene calls are TRBV30 and TRBJ1-2, with D perhaps matching TRBD1 (6 bases). Trimming pared 1 base from V and 6 bases from J, leaving 12 bases between. This CDR3 contains 13 residues. CDR1 and CDR2 (germline): GTSNPN, SVGIG (reference sequence). CDR3 DNA sequence: TGTGCCTGGAGTGGGGGCAGGGGAGATGGCTACACCTTC. Its translation is CAWSGGRGDGYTF.

This sequence joins TRBV19 and TRBJ2-1; the match to TRBD1 covers 8 bases. V lost 4 bases to trimming and J lost 1 base; unmatched junction nucleotides: 6. The germline CDR1 and CDR2 sequences are LNHDA and SQIVND (reference sequence). The CDR3 loop spans 16 amino acids. In DNA form, the CDR3 reads TGTGCCAGTAGTACACGAGACAGGGGATCCTACAATGAGCAGTTCTTC. This encodes CASSTRDRGSYNEQFF.

J is TRBJ1-6 and V is TRBV14, with TRBD1 as a possible D gene (5 bases). This CDR3 is built from 15 residues. CDR1 SGHDN and CDR2 FVKESK come from the germline V gene. Trimming stripped 2 bases from V and 7 bases from J, with 12 bases between. The CDR3 spells CASSQLDSPNSPLHF. The DNA for the CDR3 is TGTGCCAGCAGCCAATTAGACAGCCCGAATTCACCCCTCCACTTT.

J is TRBJ1-4 and V is TRBV19; maybe TRBD1 (5 bases). This CDR3 comprises 16 residues. Germline V lookup: CDR1 LNHDA, CDR2 SQIVND (reference sequence). Trimming removed 5 bases at V and 0 bases at J, with 13 bases between. The chain's CDR3 is CASSAIGGATNEKLFF. The CDR3 bases are TGTGCCAGTAGTGCGATCGGGGGAGCAACTAATGAAAAACTGTTTTTT.

This chain connects TRBV4-2 to TRBJ2-7; D is possibly TRBD2 (6 bases). The germline CDR1 and CDR2 sequences are LGHNA and YNFKEQ. With 4 bases removed from V and 6 bases from J, the gap between germline ends came to 25 bases. The CDR3 length is 17 residues. CDR3 bases: TGTGCCAGCAGCCTCGTTGGAAGTTCTCGCGGGACTGGCGAGCAGTACTTC. It codes for CASSLVGSSRGTGEQYF.

CDR3 in amino acids: CASSLRGFSKNIQYF. CDR3 nucleotide sequence: TGTGCCAGCAGCCTCAGGGGTTTTTCCAAAAACATTCAGTACTTC. This chain joins TRBV5-6 and TRBJ2-4; a weak D match, TRBD1 (6 bases). CDR1 is SGHDT and CDR2 is YYEEEE in the germline V gene. V was clipped by 4 bases and J by 2 bases, with 13 bases between them. The CDR3 sequence is 15 residues long.

This clone was detected only a few times. This sequence joins TRBV28 and TRBJ2-5, with 10 bases identical to TRBD2. CDR1 is MDHEN, CDR2 SYDVKM, per germline. The trim removed 5 bases at V and 7 bases at J, leaving 13 bases unmatched. The CDR3 is made up of 16 amino acids. CDR3 coding DNA: TGTGCCAGCAGTCCGCGTGGTAGCGGGAGGCCGCGGACCCAGTACTTC. This gives the protein CASSPRGSGRPRTQYF.

The chain combines TRBV4-3 with TRBJ2-7, with 10 bases that match TRBD2. J gave up 5 bases and V 6 bases, and 10 bases lay outside the gene matches. This CDR3 region has 15 residues. Germline-derived CDR1 and CDR2 are LGHNA and YSLEER. In nucleotides, the CDR3 is TGCGCCAGCAGTCAGGATACTAGCGGGAAAGACGAGCAGTACTTC. It translates to CASSQDTSGKDEQYF.

This chain uses TRBV9 with TRBJ2-1; D perhaps matches TRBD2 (6 bases). Trimming removed 0 bases from V and 2 bases from J, with 9 bases in between. CDR3 size: 15 residues. CDR1 and CDR2 (germline): SGDLS, YYNGEE. The CDR3 sequence: CASSVGLATYNEQFF. CDR3 DNA: TGTGCCAGCAGCGTAGGTCTAGCGACCTACAATGAGCAGTTCTTC.

The V gene is TRBV7-9, the J gene TRBJ1-1; TRBD1 is a possible D gene (5 bases). The germline CDR1 and CDR2 sequences are SEHNR and FQNEAQ (reference sequence). V was trimmed by 5 bases and J by 0 bases, leaving 10 bases between them. This CDR3 comprises 14 residues. CDR3: CASSRATVNTEAFF. CDR3 in DNA: TGTGCCAGCAGCAGGGCGACAGTGAACACTGAAGCTTTCTTT.

The chain links TRBV4-3 to TRBJ2-5, with 14 positions matching TRBD2. Trimming cost V 2 bases and J 6 bases; bases outside gene matches: 8. This CDR3 spans 17 amino acids. The germline CDR1 and CDR2 sequences are LGHNA and YSLEER. CDR3 in amino acids: CASSQSRLAGGGKTQYF. The DNA of the CDR3 is TGCGCCAGCAGCCAAAGTCGACTAGCGGGAGGGGGGAAGACCCAGTACTTC.

V usage is TRBV29-1 and J usage is TRBJ1-1; D not resolved. V dropped 4 bases and J dropped 0 bases, with 12 bases sitting between them. Germline CDR1 and CDR2: SQVTM and ANQGSEA. The CDR3 totals 14 residues. CDR3 loop: CSVVGQNMNTEAFF. The CDR3 DNA is TGCAGCGTTGTTGGTCAGAACATGAACACTGAAGCTTTCTTT.

The chain couples TRBV5-1 to TRBJ1-1; possibly TRBD1 for D (6 bases). V lost 0 bases and J lost 8, with 14 bases in between. The germline CDR1 and CDR2 sequences are SGHRS and YFSETQ. The CDR3 contains 14 residues. The CDR3 nucleotides are TGCGCCAGCAGCTTGGGGGAGGGGGTAAGCGAAGCTTTCTTT. Its protein is CASSLGEGVSEAFF.

The chain is built from TRBV7-6 and TRBJ2-7; no clear D. The CDR3 totals 13 residues. The ends were cut back, 2 bases at V and 7 bases at J, with 12 bases in the middle. Germline lookup yields CDR1 SGHVS and CDR2 FNYEAQ. CDR3 in DNA: TGTGCCAGCAGCTTAAAAGAACTCGGGGAGCAGTACTTC. Amino acid sequence: CASSLKELGEQYF.

The V and J genes are TRBV5-8 and TRBJ1-5, with D tentatively TRBD1 (5 bases). Trimming shortened V by 0 bases and J by 4 bases, and 8 bases separated the two germline ends. This CDR3 spans 14 amino acids. Germline CDR1 and CDR2: SGHTS and YDEGEE. The CDR3 sequence is CASSLAAGNQPQHF. The CDR3 nucleotides are TGTGCCAGCAGCTTGGCGGCAGGGAATCAGCCCCAGCATTTT. Drawing the rest from reference TRBV5-8 and TRBJ1-5, the complete variable domain is EAGVTQSPTHLIKTRGQQATLRCSPISGHTSVYWYQQALGLGLQFLLWYDEGEERNRGNFPPRFSGRQFPNYSSELNVNALELEDSALYLCASSLAAGNQPQHFGDGTRLSIL.

This chain links TRBV2 with TRBJ2-7, with D possibly matching TRBD2 (6 bases). The V end was cut by 8 bases, the J end by 2 bases, with 19 bases between. The CDR3 has 15 amino acids. Germline CDR1 SNHLY, CDR2 FYNNEI. CDR3 region: CASSPLGGTAYEQYF. CDR3 in DNA: TGTGCCAGCTCTCCGCTAGGCGGGACCGCCTACGAGCAGTACTTC.

As to this clone: One junction end disagrees with the germline gene, perhaps due to a read error. The V gene is TRBV7-7, the J gene TRBJ2-1; 12 bases line up with TRBD2. The CDR3 is made up of 15 amino acids. Looked up from germline, CDR1 is SSHAT and CDR2 is FNYEAQ (reference sequence). The CDR3 nucleotides read TGTGCTAGCAGCACTAGCGGGAGGAGGGACAATGAGCAGTTCTTC. Translated: CASSTSGRRDNEQFF.

This clone was recorded once. In DNA, the CDR3 is TGTGCCAGCGGGCCCCGGGGTGCGAGCAATCAGCCCCAGCATTTT. This encodes CASGPRGASNQPQHF. The chain recombines TRBV19 with TRBJ1-5; no firm D call. This CDR3 spans 15 amino acids. Germline CDR1 is LNHDA and CDR2 is SQIVND (reference sequence). Between the trimmed V and J ends, which lost 9 bases and 1 base, there was a span of 16 bases.

The V and J genes are TRBV4-3 and TRBJ2-1; TRBD2 agrees at 9 bases. Looked up from germline, CDR1 is LGHNA and CDR2 is YSLEER. The CDR3 consists of 19 residues. The J segment lost 7 bases and the V segment lost 0 bases, leaving 16 bases of the junction unmatched. CDR3 residues: CASSQDWGRGGMLGNEQFF. CDR3 DNA: TGCGCCAGCAGCCAAGATTGGGGGCGGGGGGGAATGCTGGGGAATGAGCAGTTCTTC.

J is TRBJ2-7 and V is TRBV6-6; TRBD2 matches 8 bases. CDR1 is MNHNY and CDR2 is SVGAGI in the germline V gene (reference sequence). After removal of 11 bases from V and 7 bases from J, the junction contained 16 bases not matched to a gene. CDR3 length equals 14 residues. CDR3 in DNA: TGTGCCCCACAGTGGGCGGGAGGAAAGGAAGAGCAGTACTTC. It specifies CAPQWAGGKEEQYF.

The genes are TRBV2 and TRBJ2-7, with a possible D match to TRBD1 (6 bases). The CDR3 is 14 amino acids. Trimming stripped 0 bases from V and 4 bases from J, with 10 bases between. Germline CDR1 reads SNHLY; CDR2 reads FYNNEI. The CDR3 sequence: CASSEALQGYEQYF. CDR3 bases: TGTGCCAGCAGTGAAGCGTTACAGGGATACGAGCAGTACTTC.

The rearrangement uses TRBV30 and TRBJ2-5; no reliable D call. The CDR3 runs to 13 residues. Germline V gives CDR1 GTSNPN, CDR2 SVGIG (reference sequence). The V gene lost 1 base and the J gene lost 3 bases, with 9 bases spanning the gap. The CDR3 DNA reads as TGTGCCTGGAGTGGAGGAAAAGAAGAGACCCAGTACTTC. Translated, it gives CAWSGGKEETQYF.

The chain links TRBV28 to TRBJ1-4; TRBD1 is a possible D gene (5 bases). This CDR3 is 19 amino acids long. Germline CDR1 is MDHEN and CDR2 is SYDVKM. V dropped 3 bases and J dropped 0 bases, with 20 bases sitting between them. CDR3 nucleotide sequence: TGTGCCAGCAGTTTGGCGGGGTTCTTGGGGGAATCAACTAATGAAAAACTGTTTTTT. This codes for CASSLAGFLGESTNEKLFF.